This is a list of T cell receptor beta chains from one sample in a study of cytomegalovirus exposure and HLA in healthy donors. Assay: immunoSEQ multiplex PCR; the TCRdb copy retains only in-frame clones and omits some. The data contain 180,000 or so clones, approximately 80% of them seen just once; the ten biggest clones take up approximately 5%. Sequencing was carried out using PBMCs. These receptor sequences come from a woman younger than 30 in good health and CMV-seropositive. CDR3s include the opening cysteine and the closing phenylalanine or tryptophan. The D gene is left open where the match is weak. Size tells how often a clone was seen (once, few, many) or the class of an expanded clone, and some rows leave it out.

-,TRBD1,TRBJ1-6,TRBV11-3,TGTGCCAGCAGCGTGGGGACAGAAAATTCACCCCTCCACTTT,CASSVGTENSPLHF
-,-,TRBJ1-2,TRBV5-8,TGTGCCACCGAGGGATCCGCTCCTCCCTATGGCTACACCTTC,CATEGSAPPYGYTF
-,-,TRBJ1-3,TRBV18,TGTGCCAGCTCACCCTCCGTTGACACTGGAAACACCATATATTTT,CASSPSVDTGNTIYF
-,-,TRBJ2-7,TRBV6-1,TGTGCCAGCTCTGGTCAGGCTACCTACGAGCAGTACTTC,CASSGQATYEQYF
once,-,TRBJ2-3,TRBV2,TGTGCCAGCGGGGGCGTATATAGCACAGATACGCAGTATTTT,CASGGVYSTDTQYF
-,TRBD2,TRBJ2-2,TRBV6-6,TGTGCCATAACTAGCGGGGGGGCGGGGGAGCTGTTTTTT,CAITSGGAGELFF
-,TRBD1,TRBJ2-2,TRBV4-1,TGCGCCAGCAGCCAAGGGGGGGACAGGTTAGCCGGGGAGCTGTTTTTT,CASSQGGDRLAGELFF
-,TRBD2,TRBJ2-5,TRBV19,TGTGCCACCGCCTTAGCTAGCGGGGGGGCGGGTGAGACCCAGTACTTC,CATALASGGAGETQYF
-,-,TRBJ2-2,TRBV29-1,TGCAGCGTTGAAGACGGGGGGCCCACCGGGGAGCTGTTTTTT,CSVEDGGPTGELFF
-,-,TRBJ2-3,TRBV20-1,TGCAGTGCTAGTTGGCGGGATACGCAGTATTTT,CSASWRDTQYF
-,-,TRBJ2-5,TRBV18,TGTGCCAGCTCGCGGTCCTTGGTCCAGTGGGAAGAGACCCAGTACTTC,CASSRSLVQWEETQYF
few,-,TRBJ1-1,TRBV5-1,TGCGCCAGCAGCTTGGAAGACTACACTGAAGCTTTCTTT,CASSLEDYTEAFF
-,-,TRBJ2-1,TRBV6-1,TGTGCCAGCAGTGGGGGCCCAGAGACCGCCTACAATGAGCAGTTCTTC,CASSGGPETAYNEQFF
-,TRBD1,TRBJ1-2,TRBV28,TGTGCCAGCAGTTCGGGACAGGGTAACTATGGCTACACCTTC,CASSSGQGNYGYTF
-,TRBD1,TRBJ1-1,TRBV5-6,TGTGCCAGCAGCTTCGGACAGGGGGCCCTAGGAGCTTTCTTT,CASSFGQGALGAFF
-,-,TRBJ2-2,TRBV7-2,TGTGCCAGCAGCTTGGGGCCCGGGGAGCTGTTTTTT,CASSLGPGELFF
-,-,TRBJ2-7,TRBV18,TGTGCCAGCTCACCGGCCTGGGGCAGGGTCTACGAGCAGTACTTC,CASSPAWGRVYEQYF
once,-,TRBJ1-2,TRBV19,TGTGCCAGTAGTGCCCGTCCCCGCCCAGGGGCGGGTGGCTACACCTTC,CASSARPRPGAGGYTF
-,-,TRBJ2-3,TRBV6-1,TGTGCCAGCAGTGAACTAGGTTGGTCAACCGCGAGCACAGATACGCAGTATTTT,CASSELGWSTASTDTQYF
-,TRBD1,TRBJ2-2,TRBV7-9,TGTGCCAGGGAGCCGAGACAGGGTACTCTTCAGGGCACCGGGGAGCTGTTTTTT,CAREPRQGTLQGTGELFF
-,-,TRBJ2-6,TRBV5-6,TGTGCCAGCAGCCGGGTCTCTGGGGCCAACGTCCTGACTTTC,CASSRVSGANVLTF
-,TRBD1,TRBJ1-1,TRBV7-9,TGTGCCAGCAGTCGTATTCACGGGACAGGGGGCTATAAGGCTGAAGCTTTCTTT,CASSRIHGTGGYKAEAFF
-,-,TRBJ2-6,TRBV5-6,TGTGCCAGCAGCTTGTGGGGGCCCGGGGCCAACGGCCTGACTTTC,CASSLWGPGANGLTF
many,TRBD1,TRBJ1-1,TRBV7-8,TGTGCCAGCAGCTTAGGGACAGGGAACACTGAAGCTTTCTTT,CASSLGTGNTEAFF
-,TRBD2,TRBJ2-5,TRBV13,TGTGCCAGCAGCTTAGAAGGGGGGGCTAGCGGGGGAGAACAAGAGACCCAGTACTTC,CASSLEGGASGGEQETQYF
-,TRBD2,TRBJ2-7,TRBV11-2,TGTGCCAGCAGCACCTTGGGCGGGGGGCCGTACGAGCAGTACTTC,CASSTLGGGPYEQYF
once,TRBD1,TRBJ1-2,TRBV6-4,TGTGCCAGGAGCCGGGACAGGGTTAACTATGGCTACACCTTC,CARSRDRVNYGYTF
-,-,TRBJ1-1,TRBV5-1,TGCGCCAGCAGCTTGACGGCAGACACTCTGAACACTGAAGCTTTCTTT,CASSLTADTLNTEAFF
-,TRBD1,TRBJ2-1,TRBV27,TGTGCCAGCAGTTTGGTGGACAGGTTCTACAATGAGCAGTTCTTC,CASSLVDRFYNEQFF
-,-,TRBJ2-7,TRBV11-3,TGTGCCAGCAGCTCCACAAGATCGCACGAGCAGTACTTC,CASSSTRSHEQYF
-,-,TRBJ1-4,TRBV6-5,TGTGCCAGCAGTCTAACCGACAGCCCTAATGAAAAACTGTTTTTT,CASSLTDSPNEKLFF
-,-,TRBJ1-1,TRBV6-1,TGTGCCAGCAGTGAATACACAGGGCGTTTGACTGAAGCTTTCTTT,CASSEYTGRLTEAFF
-,TRBD2,TRBJ2-2,TRBV7-9,TGTGCCCGGGGGGAGAACACCGGGGAGCTGTTTTTT,CARGENTGELFF
-,-,TRBJ1-5,TRBV5-6,TGTGCCAGCAGCTTGGAGGGGGGGACTAGCAATCAGCCCCAGCATTTT,CASSLEGGTSNQPQHF
-,TRBD1,TRBJ1-2,TRBV5-1,TGCGCCAGCAGCTTGCTGTCAGGGGGCGCTCAGAACTATGGCTACACCTTC,CASSLLSGGAQNYGYTF
-,-,TRBJ2-7,TRBV6-1,TGTGCCATGGGGGAGGTTGCCTACGAGCAGTACTTC,CAMGEVAYEQYF
-,-,TRBJ2-7,TRBV11-2,TGTGCCAGCAGCTTAGCTATCACAACAGGGGAGCAGTACTTC,CASSLAITTGEQYF
-,-,TRBJ1-3,TRBV6-6,TGTGCCAGCAGTTACGAGATCAGGGGTCGTGGAAACACCATATATTTT,CASSYEIRGRGNTIYF
-,TRBD1,TRBJ1-1,TRBV28,TGTGCCAGCAGTTTAGACAGGGCGATTACTGAAGCTTTCTTT,CASSLDRAITEAFF
-,-,TRBJ2-3,TRBV4-1,TGCGCCAGCAGTTGGGGGCGGGCAGATACGCAGTATTTT,CASSWGRADTQYF
-,-,TRBJ1-2,TRBV20-1,TGCAGTGCTAGTTACAGATATGGCTACACCTTC,CSASYRYGYTF